These T cell receptor beta chains were read from a single sample in a study of blood T cell repertoires in COVID-19. TCRdb's table, derived via immunoSEQ multiplex PCR, lists solely in-frame clones and lacks some. Here the sample spans fewer than 250,000 clones, about 86% being singletons. The sequencing input was PBMCs or T cells enriched from blood (not recorded which). Every receptor here comes from a woman between 35 and 50 years old with acute COVID-19. Each CDR3 is given with its conserved first and last residue. D genes are given only for firm matches. A clone size is listed for some rows: how often the clone was seen (once, few, many), or a class if it is expanded.

>.|.|TRBV5-5|TRBJ2-7
CASSLYGSGLPYEQYF
TGTGCCAGCAGCTTGTACGGGAGCGGGCTTCCCTACGAGCAGTACTTC
>.|.|TRBV6-5|TRBJ2-1
CASGTFLYNEQFF
TGTGCCAGTGGGACTTTCCTTTACAATGAGCAGTTCTTC
>.|.|TRBV21-1|TRBJ2-1
CASSKAARLAGGPFVNEQFF
TGTGCCAGCAGCAAAGCGGCTCGGCTAGCGGGAGGGCCGTTCGTAAATGAGCAGTTCTTC
>.|.|TRBV27|TRBJ2-2
CASSSDNDAGELFF
TGTGCCAGCAGTTCAGACAACGACGCCGGGGAGCTGTTTTTT
>.|TRBD2|TRBV10-3|TRBJ2-1
CAIRTSIGVNEQFF
TGTGCCATCAGGACTAGCATCGGGGTCAATGAGCAGTTCTTC
>.|.|TRBV7-9|TRBJ2-3
CASSQRGKGDTQYF
TGTGCCAGCAGCCAGCGAGGGAAAGGAGATACGCAGTATTTT
>.|TRBD1|TRBV7-9|TRBJ1-3
CASSVRQGSGNTIYF
TGTGCCAGCAGCGTTCGACAGGGATCTGGAAACACCATATATTTT
>.|.|TRBV5-1|TRBJ1-1
CASSSYSAAVMNTEAFF
TGCGCCAGCAGCTCCTATAGCGCGGCCGTCATGAACACTGAAGCTTTCTTT
>.|TRBD1|TRBV28|TRBJ2-7
CASSAYGQGRLYEQYF
TGTGCCAGCAGTGCCTACGGACAGGGGCGACTTTACGAGCAGTACTTC
>.|TRBD1|TRBV7-9|TRBJ1-3
CASSFDRGGNTIYF
TGTGCCAGCAGCTTCGACAGGGGAGGAAACACCATATATTTT
>once|.|TRBV18|TRBJ2-7
CASSPASEQYF
TGTGCCAGCTCACCTGCGAGTGAGCAGTACTTC
>once|.|TRBV5-4|TRBJ2-2
CASSPEGLNTGELFF
TGTGCCAGCAGCCCGGAGGGACTGAACACCGGGGAGCTGTTTTTT
>.|TRBD1|TRBV28|TRBJ1-2
CASSQHRGIYGYTF
TGTGCCAGCAGCCAACACAGGGGTATCTATGGCTACACCTTC
>.|TRBD2|TRBV11-2|TRBJ2-3
CASSINGLAATSTDTQYF
TGTGCCAGCAGCATCAACGGACTAGCGGCAACTAGCACAGATACGCAGTATTTT
>few|.|TRBV5-4|TRBJ2-2
CASSLGGPPGELFF
TGTGCCAGCAGCTTGGGAGGGCCCCCCGGGGAGCTGTTTTTT
>.|.|TRBV19|TRBJ1-5
CASNEGTYSNQPQHF
TGTGCCAGTAACGAGGGGACTTATAGCAATCAGCCCCAGCATTTT
>.|TRBD2|TRBV27|TRBJ2-2
CASYASGRKTGELFF
TGTGCCAGCTACGCTAGCGGGAGAAAAACCGGGGAGCTGTTTTTT
>few|.|TRBV7-9|TRBJ1-5
CASSPGGGVSQPQHF
TGTGCCAGCAGTCCCGGCGGGGGTGTGAGTCAGCCCCAGCATTTT
>.|.|TRBV6-4|TRBJ2-7
CASSDNGRTYEQYF
TGTGCCAGCAGTGACAACGGTCGAACCTACGAGCAGTACTTC
>.|.|TRBV11-3|TRBJ1-1
CASSLDRDTEAFF
TGTGCCAGCAGCTTAGATCGGGACACTGAAGCTTTCTTT
>.|TRBD1|TRBV2|TRBJ1-1
CASGRPDRGPDTEAFF
TGTGCCAGCGGGCGTCCCGACAGGGGGCCTGACACTGAAGCTTTCTTT
>.|.|TRBV21-1|TRBJ1-5
CASSKAKDNDQPQHF
TGTGCCAGCAGCAAAGCAAAGGACAACGATCAGCCCCAGCATTTT
>.|TRBD2|TRBV28|TRBJ2-7
CASTGRTSGYEQYF
TGTGCCAGCACCGGGAGGACTAGCGGATACGAGCAGTACTTC
>.|TRBD2|TRBV7-9|TRBJ2-3
CASSTGTSGTDTQYF
TGTGCCAGCAGTACCGGGACTAGCGGCACAGATACGCAGTATTTT
>.|TRBD2|TRBV4-3|TRBJ2-1
CASSQDTGTIFNEQFF
TGCGCCAGCAGCCAAGATACCGGGACTATCTTCAATGAGCAGTTCTTC
>.|.|TRBV19|TRBJ1-1
CASSITGAKNTEAFF
TGTGCCAGTAGTATAACGGGAGCGAAGAACACTGAAGCTTTCTTT
>.|TRBD1|TRBV28|TRBJ2-1
CASNKGAVYNEQFF
TGTGCCAGCAATAAGGGGGCGGTTTACAATGAGCAGTTCTTC
>.|TRBD2|TRBV7-3|TRBJ2-1
CASSLPGGGYNEQFF
TGTGCCAGCAGCCTCCCTGGCGGGGGGTACAATGAGCAGTTCTTC
>.|TRBD2|TRBV4-1|TRBJ2-1
CASSPERETHNEQFF
TGCGCCAGCAGCCCCGAGCGGGAGACTCACAATGAGCAGTTCTTC
>.|TRBD2|TRBV30|TRBJ2-5
CAFLAGELGETQYF
TGTGCCTTCCTGGCGGGAGAGTTGGGGGAGACCCAGTACTTC
>.|TRBD1|TRBV19|TRBJ1-2
CASSQGALAPYGYTF
TGTGCCAGTAGTCAGGGGGCTTTGGCCCCGTATGGCTACACCTTC
>.|.|TRBV5-5|TRBJ2-1
CASSFSRNEQFF
TGTGCCAGCAGCTTTTCCCGCAATGAGCAGTTCTTC
>.|TRBD1|TRBV4-1|TRBJ2-7
CASSQGQGAWEQYF
TGCGCCAGCAGCCAAGGACAGGGGGCTTGGGAGCAGTACTTC
>few|TRBD2|TRBV10-3|TRBJ2-3
CAISTSGSTDTQYF
TGTGCCATCAGTACTAGCGGTAGCACAGATACGCAGTATTTT
>once|TRBD1|TRBV28|TRBJ1-1
CASSGQGGTEAFF
TGTGCCAGCAGTGGACAGGGTGGCACTGAAGCTTTCTTT
>.|.|TRBV7-2|TRBJ2-5
CASSRPSVVEETQYF
TGTGCCAGCAGCCGCCCCAGTGTTGTGGAGGAGACCCAGTACTTC
>.|.|TRBV12-3/TRBV12-4|TRBJ2-7
CASSFSYEQYF
TGTGCCAGCAGTTTCAGCTACGAGCAGTACTTC
>.|TRBD1|TRBV24-1|TRBJ1-1
CATSFTGGMNTEAFF
TGTGCCACCAGTTTTACAGGGGGCATGAACACTGAAGCTTTCTTT
>.|TRBD2|TRBV5-4|TRBJ2-7
CASSSGPASGSYEQYF
TGTGCCAGCAGCTCGGGACCCGCTAGCGGGAGCTACGAGCAGTACTTC
>.|TRBD2|TRBV11-3|TRBJ2-1
CASVPSGSYNEQFF
TGTGCCAGCGTCCCTAGCGGCTCCTACAATGAGCAGTTCTTC
>.|TRBD2|TRBV3-1/TRBV3-2|TRBJ2-2
CASSHVLLAGVTGELFF
TGTGCCAGCAGCCATGTCCTACTAGCGGGAGTAACCGGGGAGCTGTTTTTT
>.|.|TRBV13|TRBJ1-1
CASSFPGRDTEAFF
TGTGCCAGCAGCTTTCCAGGGCGAGACACTGAAGCTTTCTTT
>.|.|TRBV3-1/TRBV3-2|TRBJ1-2
CASSQDLSGNYGYTF
TGTGCCAGCAGCCAAGATCTGTCAGGCAACTATGGCTACACCTTC